The source of this T cell receptor beta chain is a study of tumor-infiltrating lymphocytes in primary liver carcinoma (TCRdb year 2017). For the wider study: Of the five patients, three men and two women aged 30 to 69 years, four had hepatocellular carcinoma and one had combined HCC and intrahepatic cholangiocarcinoma. The 20 to 30 tumor region samples were profiled with Agilent mRNA microarrays so that TCRbeta repertoire diversity could be related to the local molecular phenotype. High reproducibility was observed for the technical replicate repertoires, with mean shared-clone rates roughly 0.87 and correlation coefficients above 0.95. Each sample produced about 3.5 to 7.13 million productive TCRbeta reads, and read depth showed no significant difference between tissue types. Tumors of the five patients were stage T1-T3 N0M0 with maximum diameters of about 4.2 to 10 cm. A total of 35 specimens from 5 patients, comprising some 25 tumor regions, 5 adjacent noncancerous liver tissues and 5 peripheral blood samples, were covered by TCRbeta repertoire sequencing. TCRbeta repertoire sequencing, expression microarrays and whole-exome sequencing were combined in the study across five regions of each liver tumor, with adjacent normal tissue and blood also included.

A constant-region primer and ProtoScript II reverse transcriptase were used to reverse-transcribe TCRbeta-specific cDNA from around 540 ng total RNA. The TCRbeta libraries were prepared through three rounds of nested multiplex PCR following a slightly modified ARM-PCR procedure. Each of the first two PCR rounds ran for 9 to 11 cycles using multiplex TRBV1-TRBV30 forward primers together with a Cbeta reverse primer. A final 25-cycle PCR with Deep VentR polymerase added sample barcodes and Illumina adapters. Before sequencing, amplicons between 200 and 500 bp were purified from gel using a QIAquick gel extraction kit. TCRbeta amplicons were sequenced on an Illumina HiSeq 2500 with 250-bp paired-end reads. The original pipeline was this. To recover full CDR3 sequences, reads were quality-trimmed using Trimmomatic v0.33 and paired reads were then merged using FLASH v1.2.11. V, D and J germline segments were assigned to the rearranged TCRbeta sequences by MiGEC v1.2.1b. Clonotype statistics and Shannon-Wiener diversity indices were computed with VDJtools v1.0.0. To reduce sampling bias, subsequent analyses other than the diversity analysis used only the 250 most abundant clonotypes in each sample. TCRdb handled the public reads itself, with Q25 trimming in fastp and clone calling in MiXCR, and kept productive beta chains. Each CDR3 protein gets just one entry, which takes the most common genes and DNA from the rows behind it. The authors' filters were not applied to this entry. The sample profile shows about 99,000 distinct CDR3 sequences; more than 65% of them were found once. The ten largest clones add up to 7.5% to 10% of the sample.

Taken from the germline V gene, the CDR1 and CDR2 loops are SGHAT and FQNNGV. From its first to its last residue, the CDR3 has 15 amino acids. As for this clonotype: Its cognate antigen has yet to be identified. No conserved phenylalanine or tryptophan is present at the end of the CDR3, so a read error is the likely explanation. The DNA is left out, because the CDR3 cannot be placed on it with certainty; the CDR3 is given as TCRdb lists it.

Without any cell sorting, total RNA and DNA were co-extracted from about 20-30 mg of bulk tissue using the AllPrep DNA/RNA mini kit. Between November 2015 and early 2016, a few patients in China with histopathologically diagnosed primary liver carcinoma had surgical resection. At the time of sampling, the patients were treatment-naive and had chronic HBV infection. Five spatially separated regions were sampled per tumor: superior, inferior, left-lateral and right-lateral poles, plus the tumor centre. According to histology, viable tumor cells made up more than 85% of every tumor sample. Pieces of fresh tumor and adjacent tissue were cut in half, with one half kept in RNAlater at -80 degrees C and the other half sent for histology. The investigation overall reported the following: With just four or five patients in the study, the authors point out that the findings should be validated in a larger study. Consistent with antigen-driven expansion, pairs of tumor regions showed higher repertoire overlap (mean roughly 36%) than either tumor-adjacent pairs (about 17%) or tumor-blood pairs (about 14%). Comparison of CD4+ and CD8+ T cell repertoires was precluded by the use of bulk unsorted samples. Only roughly 8-25% of top clones appeared in all five regions of a tumor, which suggests that tumor-infiltrating T cells are spatially heterogeneous. Because only the TCR beta chain was sequenced and unpaired alpha chains were not captured, true repertoire diversity is likely underestimated. The top 250 clones made up a significantly larger repertoire fraction in tumors than in blood (p = 0.039).

The sample was liver tumor tissue from sampling region 5. The cell subset or site label corresponds to: tumor region T5, tumor centre. The source is a woman aged 55-70 years with primary liver carcinoma and hepatitis B virus infection. The rearrangement joined TRBV11-2 to TRBJ2-7; the table calls TRBD1, which could not be checked here. Here the CDR3 is given as CASTLAGQPSYEQHL.